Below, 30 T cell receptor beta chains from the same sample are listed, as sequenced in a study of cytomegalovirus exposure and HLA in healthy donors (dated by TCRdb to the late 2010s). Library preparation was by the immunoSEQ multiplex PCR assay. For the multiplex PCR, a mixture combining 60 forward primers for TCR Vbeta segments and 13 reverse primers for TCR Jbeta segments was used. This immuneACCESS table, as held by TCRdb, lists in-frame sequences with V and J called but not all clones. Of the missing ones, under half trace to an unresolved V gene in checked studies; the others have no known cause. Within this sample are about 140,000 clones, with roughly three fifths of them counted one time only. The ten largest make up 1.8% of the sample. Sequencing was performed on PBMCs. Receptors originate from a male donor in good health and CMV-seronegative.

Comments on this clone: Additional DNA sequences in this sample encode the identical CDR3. CDR3 amino acids: CASSGQGNTEAFF. CDR3 nucleotide sequence: TGTGCCAGCAGTGGACAGGGGAACACTGAAGCTTTCTTT. The chain links TRBV2 to TRBJ1-1; 7 bases line up with TRBD1. CDR3 length equals 13 residues. J lost 1 base, V lost 4 bases, and 0 bases had no gene match. Per germline, CDR1 SNHLY and CDR2 FYNNEI.

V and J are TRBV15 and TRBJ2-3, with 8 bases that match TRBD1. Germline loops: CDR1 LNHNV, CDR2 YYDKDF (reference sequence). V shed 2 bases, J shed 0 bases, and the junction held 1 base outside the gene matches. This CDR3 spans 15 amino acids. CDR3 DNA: TGTGCCACCAGCAGAAACAGGGGGAGCACAGATACGCAGTATTTT. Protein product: CATSRNRGSTDTQYF.

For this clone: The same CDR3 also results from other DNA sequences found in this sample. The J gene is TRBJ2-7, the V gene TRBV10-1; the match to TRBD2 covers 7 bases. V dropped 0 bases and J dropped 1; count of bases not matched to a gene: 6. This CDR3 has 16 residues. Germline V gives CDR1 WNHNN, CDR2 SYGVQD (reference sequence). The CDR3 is CASSESRASGSYEQYF. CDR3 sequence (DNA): TGCGCCAGCAGTGAGTCTAGGGCTAGCGGATCCTACGAGCAGTACTTC.

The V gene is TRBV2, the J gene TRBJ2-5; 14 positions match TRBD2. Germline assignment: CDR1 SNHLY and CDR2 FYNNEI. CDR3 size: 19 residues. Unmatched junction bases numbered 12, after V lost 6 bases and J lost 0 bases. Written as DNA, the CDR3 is TGTGCCAGCAGAACCGTTCGGACTAGCGGGGGGCCAAACCAAGAGACCCAGTACTTC. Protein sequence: CASRTVRTSGGPNQETQYF.

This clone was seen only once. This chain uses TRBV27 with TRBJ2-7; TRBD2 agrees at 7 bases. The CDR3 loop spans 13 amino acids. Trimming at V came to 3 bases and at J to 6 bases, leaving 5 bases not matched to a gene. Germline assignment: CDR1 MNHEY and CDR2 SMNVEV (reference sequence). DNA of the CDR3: TGTGCCAGCAGTTTTTTGGGGGGGTCCGAGCAGTACTTC. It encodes CASSFLGGSEQYF.

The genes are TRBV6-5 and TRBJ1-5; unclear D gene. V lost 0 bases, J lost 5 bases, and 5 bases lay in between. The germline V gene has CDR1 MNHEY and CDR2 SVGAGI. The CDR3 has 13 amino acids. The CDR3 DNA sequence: TGTGCCAGCAGTTACTCTCTCGATCAGCCCCAGCATTTT. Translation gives CASSYSLDQPQHF.

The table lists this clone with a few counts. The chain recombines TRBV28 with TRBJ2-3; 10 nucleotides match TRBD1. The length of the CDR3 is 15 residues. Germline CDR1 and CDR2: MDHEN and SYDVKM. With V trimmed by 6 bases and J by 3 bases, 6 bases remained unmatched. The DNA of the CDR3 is TGTGCCAGCAGCGGGGACAGGGGAGAGACAGATACGCAGTATTTT. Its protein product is CASSGDRGETDTQYF.

The CDR3 DNA sequence: TGTGCCAGCCAGGGGTTCCCGAGGGACGAGCAGTACTTC. Translation: CASQGFPRDEQYF. The chain combines TRBV2 with TRBJ2-5; weak D call: TRBD1 (6 bases). The J call is doubtful: the DNA matches TRBJ2-7 better. The CDR3 spans 13 residues. The germline V gene encodes CDR1 SNHLY and CDR2 FYNNEI.

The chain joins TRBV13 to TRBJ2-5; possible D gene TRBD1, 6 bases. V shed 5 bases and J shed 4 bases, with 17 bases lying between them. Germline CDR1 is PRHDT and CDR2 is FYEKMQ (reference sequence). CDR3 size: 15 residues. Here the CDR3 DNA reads TGTGCCAGCAGCGTGTACAGGGTAGGGGGAGAGACCCAGTACTTC. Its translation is CASSVYRVGGETQYF.

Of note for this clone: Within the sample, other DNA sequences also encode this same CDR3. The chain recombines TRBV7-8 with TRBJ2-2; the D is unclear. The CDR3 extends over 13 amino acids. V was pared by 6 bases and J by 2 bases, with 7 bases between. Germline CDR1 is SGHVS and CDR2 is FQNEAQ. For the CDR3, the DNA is TGTGCCAGCAGTTCTGTTAACACCGGGGAGCTGTTTTTT. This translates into CASSSVNTGELFF. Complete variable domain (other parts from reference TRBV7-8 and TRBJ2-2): GAGVSQSPRYKVAKRGQDVALRCDPISGHVSLFWYQQALGQGPEFLTYFQNEAQLDKSGLPSDRFFAERPEGSVSTLKIQRTQQEDSAVYLCASSSVNTGELFFGEGSRLTVL.

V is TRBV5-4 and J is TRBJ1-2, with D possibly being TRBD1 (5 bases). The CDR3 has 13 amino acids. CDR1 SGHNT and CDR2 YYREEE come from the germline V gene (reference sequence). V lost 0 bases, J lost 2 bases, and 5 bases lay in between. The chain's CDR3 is CASSLGQNYGYTF. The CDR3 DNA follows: TGTGCCAGCAGCTTGGGACAGAACTATGGCTACACCTTC. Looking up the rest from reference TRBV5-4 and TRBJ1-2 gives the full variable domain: ETGVTQSPTHLIKTRGQQVTLRCSSQSGHNTVSWYQQALGQGPQFIFQYYREEENGRGNFPPRFSGLQFPNYSSELNVNALELDDSALYLCASSLGQNYGYTFGSGTRLTVV.

CDR3 amino acids: CASSVGSGLEAGEQFF. The CDR3 coding sequence is TGTGCCAGCAGCGTAGGGTCGGGGTTGGAGGCAGGAGAGCAGTTCTTC. The chain recombines TRBV9 with TRBJ2-1; D is possibly TRBD2 (5 bases). Germline assignment: CDR1 SGDLS and CDR2 YYNGEE. The CDR3 is made up of 16 amino acids. V was clipped by 0 bases and J by 10 bases, with 20 bases between them. The full variable domain, with the rest looked up from reference TRBV9 and TRBJ2-1, is DSGVTQTPKHLITATGQRVTLRCSPRSGDLSVYWYQQSLDQGLQFLIQYYNGEERAKGNILERFSAQQFPDLHSELNLSSLELGDSALYFCASSVGSGLEAGEQFFGPGTRLTVL.

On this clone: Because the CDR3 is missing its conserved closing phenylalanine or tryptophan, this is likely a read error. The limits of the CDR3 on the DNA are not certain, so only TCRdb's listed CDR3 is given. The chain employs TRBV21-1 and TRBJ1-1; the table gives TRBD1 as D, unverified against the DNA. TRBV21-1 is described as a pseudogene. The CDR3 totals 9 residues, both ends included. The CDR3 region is CASSEDSLG.

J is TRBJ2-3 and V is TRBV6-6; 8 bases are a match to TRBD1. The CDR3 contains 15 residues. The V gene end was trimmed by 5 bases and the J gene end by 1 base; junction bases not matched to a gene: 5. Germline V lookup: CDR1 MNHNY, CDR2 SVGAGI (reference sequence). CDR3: CASSPGQGGTDTQYF. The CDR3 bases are TGTGCCAGCAGTCCCGGACAGGGTGGCACAGATACGCAGTATTTT.

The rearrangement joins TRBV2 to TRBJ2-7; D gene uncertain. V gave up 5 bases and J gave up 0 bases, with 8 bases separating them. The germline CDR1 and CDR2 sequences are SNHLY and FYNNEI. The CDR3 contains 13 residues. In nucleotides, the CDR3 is TGTGCCAGCAGTCCCGAGGTCTCCTACGAGCAGTACTTC. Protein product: CASSPEVSYEQYF.

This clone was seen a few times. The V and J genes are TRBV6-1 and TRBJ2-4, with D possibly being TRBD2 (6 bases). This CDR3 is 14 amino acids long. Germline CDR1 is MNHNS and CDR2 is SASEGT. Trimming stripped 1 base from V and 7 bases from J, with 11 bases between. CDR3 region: CASSEGSGRNIQYF. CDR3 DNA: TGTGCCAGCAGTGAAGGGTCAGGGAGGAACATTCAGTACTTC.

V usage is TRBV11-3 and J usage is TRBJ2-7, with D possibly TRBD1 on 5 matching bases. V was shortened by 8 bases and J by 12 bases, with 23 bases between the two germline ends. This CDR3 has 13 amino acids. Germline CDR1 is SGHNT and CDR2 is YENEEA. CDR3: CASGSPHARAWYF. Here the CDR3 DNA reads TGTGCCAGCGGCTCCCCCCACGCCAGGGCCTGGTACTTC.

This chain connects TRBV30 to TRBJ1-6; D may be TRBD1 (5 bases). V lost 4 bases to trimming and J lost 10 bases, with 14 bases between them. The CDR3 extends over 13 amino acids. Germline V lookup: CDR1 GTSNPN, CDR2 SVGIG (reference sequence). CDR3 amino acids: CAWTPGTVSPLHF. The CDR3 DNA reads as TGTGCCTGGACCCCCGGGACTGTGTCACCCCTCCACTTT.

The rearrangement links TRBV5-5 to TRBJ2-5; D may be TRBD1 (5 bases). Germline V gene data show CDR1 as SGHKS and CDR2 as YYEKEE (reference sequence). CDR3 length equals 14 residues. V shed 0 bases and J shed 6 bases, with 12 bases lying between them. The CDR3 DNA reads TGTGCCAGCAGCTTGGATGGGGCTGTGAAGACCCAGTACTTC. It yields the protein CASSLDGAVKTQYF.

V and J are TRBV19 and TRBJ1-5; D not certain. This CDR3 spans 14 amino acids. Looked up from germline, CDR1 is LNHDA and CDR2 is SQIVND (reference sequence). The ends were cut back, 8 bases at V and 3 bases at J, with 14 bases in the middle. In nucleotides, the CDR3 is TGTGCCAGTTTTGGCAGTAAAATCAATCAGCCCCAGCATTTT. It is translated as CASFGSKINQPQHF.

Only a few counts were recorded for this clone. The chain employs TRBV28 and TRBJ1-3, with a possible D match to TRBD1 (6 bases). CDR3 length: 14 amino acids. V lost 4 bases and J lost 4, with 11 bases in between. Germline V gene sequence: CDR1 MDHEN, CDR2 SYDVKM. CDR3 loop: CASSSTQGGNTIYF. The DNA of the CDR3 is TGTGCCAGCAGTTCCACCCAGGGGGGAAACACCATATATTTT.

This CDR3 is CASSRYRADTQYF. CDR3 DNA: TGTGCCAGCAGTCGCTACAGGGCAGATACGCAGTATTTT. This sequence joins TRBV6-5 and TRBJ2-3; TRBD1 might be the D (6 bases). Deletions cut 5 bases from V and 4 bases from J, with 10 bases between. The CDR3 length is 13 residues. In germline, CDR1 is MNHEY, CDR2 SVGAGI.

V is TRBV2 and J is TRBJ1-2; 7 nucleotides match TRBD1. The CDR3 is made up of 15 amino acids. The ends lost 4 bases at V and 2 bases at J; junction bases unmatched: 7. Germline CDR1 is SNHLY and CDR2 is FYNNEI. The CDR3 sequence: CASSVDGTENYGYTF. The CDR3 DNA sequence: TGTGCCAGCAGTGTGGACGGGACAGAGAACTATGGCTACACCTTC.

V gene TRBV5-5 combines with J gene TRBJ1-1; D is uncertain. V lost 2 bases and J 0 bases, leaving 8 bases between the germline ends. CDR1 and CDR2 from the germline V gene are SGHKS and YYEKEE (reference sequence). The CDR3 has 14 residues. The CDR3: CASSFRYLNTEAFF. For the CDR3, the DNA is TGTGCCAGCAGCTTTCGCTACTTGAACACTGAAGCTTTCTTT. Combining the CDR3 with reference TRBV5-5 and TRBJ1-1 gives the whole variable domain DAGVTQSPTHLIKTRGQQVTLRCSPISGHKSVSWYQQVLGQGPQFIFQYYEKEERGRGNFPDRFSARQFPNYSSELNVNALLLGDSALYLCASSFRYLNTEAFFGQGTRLTVV.

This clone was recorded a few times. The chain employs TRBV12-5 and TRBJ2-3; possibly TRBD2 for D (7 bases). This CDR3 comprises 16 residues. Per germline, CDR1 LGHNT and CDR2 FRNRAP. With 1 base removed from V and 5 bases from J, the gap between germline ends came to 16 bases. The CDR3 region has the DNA TGTGCTAGTGGTTTGGGGGACGGGGGGCTGGGAGATACGCAGTATTTT. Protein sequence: CASGLGDGGLGDTQYF.

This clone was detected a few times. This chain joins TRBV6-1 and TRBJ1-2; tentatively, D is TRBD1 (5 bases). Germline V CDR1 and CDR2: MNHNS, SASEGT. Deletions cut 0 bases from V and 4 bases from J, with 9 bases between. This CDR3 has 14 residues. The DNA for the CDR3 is TGTGCCAGCAGTGAAGCGGGGGACTTCTATGGCTACACCTTC. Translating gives CASSEAGDFYGYTF.

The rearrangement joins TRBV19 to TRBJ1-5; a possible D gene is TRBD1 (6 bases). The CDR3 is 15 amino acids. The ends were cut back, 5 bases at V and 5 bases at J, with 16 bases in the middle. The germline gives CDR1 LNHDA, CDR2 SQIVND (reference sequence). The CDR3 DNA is TGTGCCAGTAGTCATCGGGGGGCAGACCATCAGCCCCAGCATTTT. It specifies CASSHRGADHQPQHF.

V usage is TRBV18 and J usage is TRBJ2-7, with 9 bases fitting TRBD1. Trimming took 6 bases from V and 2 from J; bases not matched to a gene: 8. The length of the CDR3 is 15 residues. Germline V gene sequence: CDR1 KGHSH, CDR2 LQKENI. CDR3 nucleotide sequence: TGTGCCAGCTCGACGACCGGGACAGGGCCCTACGAGCAGTACTTC. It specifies CASSTTGTGPYEQYF. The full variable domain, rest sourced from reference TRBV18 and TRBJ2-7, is NAGVMQNPRHLVRRRGQEARLRCSPMKGHSHVYWYRQLPEEGLKFMVYLQKENIIDESGMPKERFSAEFPKEGPSILRIQQVVRGDSAAYFCASSTTGTGPYEQYFGPGTRLTVT.

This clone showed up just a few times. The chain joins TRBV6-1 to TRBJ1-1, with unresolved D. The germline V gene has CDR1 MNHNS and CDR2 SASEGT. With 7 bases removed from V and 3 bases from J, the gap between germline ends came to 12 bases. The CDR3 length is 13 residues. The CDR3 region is CASTPTEYTEAFF. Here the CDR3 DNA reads TGTGCCAGCACCCCTACTGAGTACACTGAAGCTTTCTTT.

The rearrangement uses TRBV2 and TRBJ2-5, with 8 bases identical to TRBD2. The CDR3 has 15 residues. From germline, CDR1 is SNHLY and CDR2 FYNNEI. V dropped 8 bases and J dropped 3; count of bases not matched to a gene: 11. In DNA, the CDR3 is TGTGCCAGCGCGCGGGGGGCCACGAAAAAAGAGACCCAGTACTTC. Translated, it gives CASARGATKKETQYF.